The rows below give T cell receptor beta chains drawn from one sample of a study of sequential checkpoint blockade in melanoma. The repertoire was sequenced with immunoSEQ multiplex PCR; TCRdb's copy has only in-frame clones and lacks some. The sample lists more than 250 clones, over 25% occurring once. Sequences were derived from tumor tissue (inferred from file names), sampled from a patient given nivolumab and ipilimumab in sequence. Receptors were obtained from a human donor with melanoma. Both conserved end residues are trimmed from each CDR3. The order of the fields is V gene, J gene, CDR3 protein.

TRBV14	TRBJ2-5	ASSLYAGLETQY
TRBV25-1	TRBJ2-3	ASSSGGPPLGGTDTQY
TRBV15	TRBJ2-7	ASSLGFWPFYEQY
TRBV18	TRBJ1-2	ASSSGQVGVYGYT
TRBV6-8	TRBJ1-1	ASSYSGQGEAF
TRBV11-3	TRBJ2-1	ASSWRAPGLGEQF
TRBV11-3	TRBJ2-7	ASSSAGTIYEQY
TRBV11-3	TRBJ1-2	ASSQGGQISFYGYT
TRBV6-8	TRBJ2-3	ASRGGGTPDTQY
TRBV12-2	TRBJ1-5	ASRFDVEDQPQH
TRBV11-3	TRBJ2-7	ASSSLDRVTLEY
TRBV25-1	TRBJ2-7	ATTAPTSYEQY
TRBV11-3	TRBJ2-5	ASSPPGLAGTETQY
TRBV29-1	TRBJ1-1	SVGGQARTEAF
TRBV18	TRBJ2-6	ASSPQRLASGANVLT